The present T cell receptor (beta chain) was sequenced within a study of CD8 T cells in ankylosing spondylitis (dated by TCRdb to 2015 to 2018). Study-wide context: The study profiled T cell receptor beta repertoires in healthy donors and ankylosing spondylitis patients to find disease-linked TCR variants. Peripheral blood samples were taken, and synovial fluid was additionally collected from ankylosing spondylitis patients. The full study cohort was made up of approximately 24 ankylosing spondylitis patients and over 90 healthy donors. Beyond this particular receptor, the publication reports: Some motif variants had previously been reported in the synovial fluid and blood of reactive arthritis patients, which suggests shared mechanisms of disease initiation. Significant enrichment of the disease-linked clones was reported in matched synovial fluid samples from ankylosing spondylitis patients. Blood from ankylosing spondylitis patients appeared to be characterized by a TCR beta motif composed of roughly 8 highly homologous amino acid variants. The disease-linked clones had a CD8+ phenotype and were found at relatively low frequencies in peripheral blood.

Sequenced using an Illumina HiSeq 2500. Quantitative 5'-RACE with molecular barcodes was the method used to prepare the TCR beta libraries. On the study's bioinformatics: A new computational method, built on a probabilistic model of VDJ rearrangement, was used to identify disease-linked TCR variants. TCRdb passed the public sequencing reads through fastp at Q25 and MiXCR, retaining productive beta sequences. Each CDR3 protein appears once, grouped with its most common genes and DNA. These V and J calls are TCRdb output, not the study's own analysis. The table for this sample lists about 39,000 distinct CDR3 sequences; roughly 3% of them were counted only once. The ten largest clones take up 2.5% to 3% of the sample. From its cysteine to its phenylalanine, the CDR3 spans 16 amino acids. Only CDR3 DNA remains: 48 bases, in frame from the first base. V lost 4 bases and J lost 6 bases; the stretch between them is 21 bases long. Looking up the germline V gene yields CDR1 SGDLS and CDR2 YYNGEE.

As to this clonotype: No antigen is known for it. No base qualities exist here, and no much larger clone lies one base off it.

Sequencing input: blood, either unsorted or a sorted T cell fraction (not recorded which). The chain joins TRBV9 to TRBJ2-3; the D gene lacks a confident call. This TCR was sampled from a male donor with ankylosing spondylitis or in good health (not recorded which). CDR3 region: CASSPLNGAVGDTQYF. Read as DNA, the sequence is TGTGCCAGCAGCCCCCTAAATGGAGCAGTGGGGGATACGCAGTATTTT.